This passage covers 22 T cell receptor beta chains from one sample sequenced in a study of shared clonotypes between healthy human individuals. The data were produced by immunoSEQ multiplex PCR, yet TCRdb's version contains in-frame clones alone and is incomplete. Of more than 2 million clones listed, approximately 96% are singletons. The sample consisted of naive CD4+ T cells sorted from blood. Subset denoted: CD45RA+ positively selected. The receptors shown here come from a man younger than 35 in good health.

The chain employs TRBV18 and TRBJ2-7, with D possibly being TRBD1 (6 bases). The CDR3 is made up of 14 amino acids. From germline, CDR1 is KGHSH and CDR2 LQKENI. The ends were cut back, 5 bases at V and 0 bases at J, with 11 bases in the middle. CDR3 region: CASSNDRNSYEQYF. CDR3 in DNA: TGTGCCAGCTCAAACGACAGGAACTCCTACGAGCAGTACTTC.

V is TRBV4-1 and J is TRBJ2-1, with TRBD2 as a possible D gene (6 bases). Germline V gene sequence: CDR1 MGHRA, CDR2 YSYEKL. This CDR3 contains 15 residues. V was shortened by 3 bases and J by 4 bases, with 13 bases between the two germline ends. The CDR3 DNA is TGCGCCAGCAGCCACGCCGGGACTCGTTACAATGAGCAGTTCTTC. Translating it yields CASSHAGTRYNEQFF.

The CDR3 loop is CASSDGQGNYGYTF. The CDR3 DNA reads as TGTGCCAGCAGTGACGGACAGGGGAACTATGGCTACACCTTC. The chain is built from TRBV27 and TRBJ1-2; 9 nucleotides agree with TRBD1. The length of the CDR3 is 14 residues. Germline V lookup: CDR1 MNHEY, CDR2 SMNVEV (reference sequence). V shed 5 bases and J 2 bases; nucleotides not matched to a gene: 3.

This sequence joins TRBV12-1 and TRBJ1-6; the table's D call, TRBD1, has no DNA check behind it. TRBV12-1 is recorded as a pseudogene. The CDR3 totals 12 residues. The DNA for the CDR3 is TGTGCCAGCAGCTTCCCCCCCATTCCCCTCCACTTT. Its protein is CASSFPPIPLHF.

Regarding this clone: The sample has other DNA sequences that encode this CDR3 too. This chain uses TRBV19 with TRBJ2-2, with 12 bases identical to TRBD1. The J segment lost 6 bases and the V segment lost 4 bases, leaving 0 bases of the junction unmatched. Germline CDR1 LNHDA, CDR2 SQIVND (reference sequence). The CDR3 is made up of 14 amino acids. The CDR3 protein is CASSRDRGPGELFF. DNA of the CDR3: TGTGCCAGTAGTAGGGACAGGGGGCCCGGGGAGCTGTTTTTT.

This clone has just one count. This rearrangement joins TRBV30 to TRBJ1-4, with 7 bases matching TRBD1. Trimming took 2 bases from V and 8 from J; bases not matched to a gene: 8. Germline assignment: CDR1 GTSNPN and CDR2 SVGIG (reference sequence). This CDR3 is 14 amino acids long. In nucleotides, the CDR3 is TGTGCCTGGAGTCCAGGGGGTTCTGAAGAAAAACTGTTTTTT. Protein sequence: CAWSPGGSEEKLFF. The full variable domain, its missing parts supplied by reference TRBV30 and TRBJ1-4, is SQTIHQWPATLVQPVGSPLSLECTVEGTSNPNLYWYRQAAGRGLQLLFYSVGIGQISSEVPQNLSASRPQDRQFILSSKKLLLSDSGFYLCAWSPGGSEEKLFFGSGTQLSVL.

This clone came up once. The chain carries TRBV6-6 and TRBJ2-4; D is unresolved. In germline, CDR1 is MNHNY, CDR2 SVGAGI (reference sequence). The CDR3 is 15 amino acids. V was trimmed by 3 bases and J by 1 base, leaving 10 bases between them. Here the CDR3 DNA reads TGTGCCAGCAGTTATTTGCACGGGGCCAAAAACATTCAGTACTTC. This codes for CASSYLHGAKNIQYF.

This clone was counted once. This chain joins TRBV13 and TRBJ2-7; perhaps D is TRBD1 or TRBD2 (5 bases each). Germline V lookup: CDR1 PRHDT, CDR2 FYEKMQ (reference sequence). V lost 3 bases and J lost 8, with 11 bases in between. The CDR3 is made up of 12 amino acids. This CDR3 reads CASSFPPGQQYF. The CDR3 DNA reads TGTGCCAGCAGCTTCCCGCCGGGACAGCAGTACTTC.

The V and J genes are TRBV19 and TRBJ1-5; perhaps TRBD1 as D (5 bases). This CDR3 spans 15 amino acids. V dropped 2 bases and J dropped 4 bases, with 12 bases sitting between them. Germline V gene sequence: CDR1 LNHDA, CDR2 SQIVND (reference sequence). The CDR3 protein is CASSIRTSENQPQHF. The CDR3 coding sequence is TGTGCCAGTAGTATAAGGACATCGGAAAATCAGCCCCAGCATTTT.

In the case of this clone: The junction does not match germline at one end; this may be a read error. The chain employs TRBV6-1 and TRBJ1-1; D is undetermined. The V gene's germline CDR1 is MNHNS and CDR2 SASEGT. The CDR3 runs 15 residues. CDR3 residues: CASGDMGSGNTEAFF. The CDR3 DNA is TGTGCCAGCGGTGACATGGGATCGGGGAACACTGAAGCTTTCTTT.

This clone appeared a single time. The rearrangement uses TRBV29-1 and TRBJ2-5, with a weak D call TRBD1 (6 bases). Germline V gives CDR1 SQVTM, CDR2 ANQGSEA. The V and J ends lost 5 bases and 2 bases respectively, with 12 bases between them. This CDR3 is built from 13 residues. CDR3 sequence (DNA): TGCAGCGTTTGGACAGTTCTACAAGAGACCCAGTACTTC. This gives the protein CSVWTVLQETQYF. The full variable domain, rest sourced from reference TRBV29-1 and TRBJ2-5, is SAVISQKPSRDICQRGTSLTIQCQVDSQVTMMFWYRQQPGQSLTLIATANQGSEATYESGFVIDKFPISRPNLTFSTLTVSNMSPEDSSIYLCSVWTVLQETQYFGPGTRLLVL.

The chain joins TRBV30 to TRBJ2-1; weak D call: TRBD1 (5 bases). Germline V gene lookup returns CDR1 GTSNPN and CDR2 SVGIG (reference sequence). V shed 1 base and J shed 5 bases, with 15 bases lying between them. The CDR3 extends over 15 amino acids. Here the CDR3 reads CAWSGTPLGDNEQFF. CDR3 sequence (DNA): TGTGCCTGGAGTGGGACACCTCTTGGCGACAATGAGCAGTTCTTC.

This clone was observed once. A junction boundary mismatches the germline segment, possibly from a read error. The V gene is TRBV25-1, the J gene TRBJ1-4; D may be TRBD1 (5 bases). The CDR3 extends over 15 amino acids. Germline CDR1 reads MGHDK; CDR2 reads SYGVNS. CDR3 bases: TGTGCCAGCAGTGTAGGGGTCCGCTCTAATGAAAAACTGCTTTTT. It is translated as CASSVGVRSNEKLLF.

V is TRBV5-1 and J is TRBJ2-1, with 12 bases aligning to TRBD1. Trimming removed 6 bases from V and 7 bases from J; junction bases left unmatched: 5. The germline gives CDR1 SGHRS, CDR2 YFSETQ. CDR3 length: 14 amino acids. The CDR3 DNA follows: TGCGCCAGCACTATGGGACAGGGGGCTAATGAGCAGTTCTTC. Encoded protein: CASTMGQGANEQFF. The full variable domain, completed using reference TRBV5-1 and TRBJ2-1, is KAGVTQTPRYLIKTRGQQVTLSCSPISGHRSVSWYQQTPGQGLQFLFEYFSETQRNKGNFPGRFSGRQFSNSRSEMNVSTLELGDSALYLCASTMGQGANEQFFGPGTRLTVL.

This clone was found once. CDR3 region: CASSETAGWSGTEAFF. The CDR3 DNA reads as TGTGCCAGCAGTGAGACAGCAGGCTGGAGTGGCACTGAAGCTTTCTTT. The gene calls are TRBV11-2 and TRBJ1-1; weak D call: TRBD1 (5 bases). The germline V gene encodes CDR1 SGHAT and CDR2 FQNNGV. Deletions cut 6 bases from V and 4 bases from J, with 21 bases between. This CDR3 comprises 16 residues.

The chain is built from TRBV4-1 and TRBJ1-4; 7 positions match TRBD1. The V gene end was trimmed by 2 bases and the J gene end by 0 bases; junction bases not matched to a gene: 3. This CDR3 comprises 16 residues. Germline CDR1 and CDR2: MGHRA and YSYEKL. CDR3 in amino acids: CASSQQGGSTNEKLFF. For the CDR3, the DNA is TGCGCCAGCAGCCAACAGGGGGGGTCAACTAATGAAAAACTGTTTTTT.

Notes on this clone: Distinct nucleotide sequences in the sample also encode this CDR3. This chain uses TRBV5-1 with TRBJ1-2; D remains ambiguous. The V gene lost 0 bases and the J gene lost 2 bases, with 5 bases spanning the gap. The CDR3 spans 13 residues. Germline lookup yields CDR1 SGHRS and CDR2 YFSETQ. CDR3 residues: CASSLEGNYGYTF. Written as DNA, the CDR3 is TGCGCCAGCAGCTTGGAGGGCAACTATGGCTACACCTTC.

The genes are TRBV2 and TRBJ1-3; a possible D gene is TRBD1 (6 bases). Trimming shortened V by 6 bases and J by 4 bases, and 16 bases separated the two germline ends. Germline CDR1 and CDR2: SNHLY and FYNNEI. The CDR3 sequence is 15 residues long. The CDR3 reads CASRRISGDGNTIYF. The CDR3 DNA reads TGTGCCAGCAGGCGAATTTCAGGGGACGGAAACACCATATATTTT. The variable domain in full, with the rest retrieved from reference TRBV2 and TRBJ1-3, is EPEVTQTPSHQVTQMGQEVILRCVPISNHLYFYWYRQILGQKVEFLVSFYNNEISEKSEIFDDQFSVERPDGSNFTLKIRSTKLEDSAMYFCASRRISGDGNTIYFGEGSWLTVV.

This chain joins TRBV2 and TRBJ1-2; TRBD1 is a possible D gene (6 bases). Trimming pared 4 bases from V and 0 bases from J, leaving 9 bases between. Looked up from germline, CDR1 is SNHLY and CDR2 is FYNNEI. The CDR3 length is 14 residues. CDR3 loop: CASSGDNTNYGYTF. For the CDR3, the DNA is TGTGCCAGCAGTGGGGACAATACTAACTATGGCTACACCTTC.

The gene calls are TRBV5-1 and TRBJ2-2, with TRBD2 identical over 14 bases. This CDR3 spans 17 amino acids. CDR1 SGHRS and CDR2 YFSETQ come from the germline V gene. V trimming: 3 bases; J trimming: 5 bases; junction bases outside the gene matches: 6. The CDR3 protein is CASSWGLAGVGTGELFF. CDR3 coding DNA: TGCGCCAGCAGCTGGGGACTAGCGGGAGTTGGTACCGGGGAGCTGTTTTTT.

J is TRBJ2-7 and V is TRBV29-1; D call uncertain. V was shortened by 6 bases and J by 6 bases, with 12 bases between the two germline ends. Germline V gene lookup returns CDR1 SQVTM and CDR2 ANQGSEA. The CDR3 contains 11 residues. The CDR3 coding sequence is TGCAGCGTATTTACCGGGCTCGAGCAGTACTTC. Translating it yields CSVFTGLEQYF.

In regard to this clone: Within the sample, other DNA sequences also encode this same CDR3. The chain links TRBV2 to TRBJ1-6; TRBD1 aligns across 7 bases. J gave up 5 bases and V 2 bases, and 3 bases lay outside the gene matches. Germline V CDR1 and CDR2: SNHLY, FYNNEI. The CDR3 covers 15 residues. The CDR3 nucleotides read TGTGCCAGCAGTGAACTTGGACAGGATAATTCACCCCTCCACTTT. Translated: CASSELGQDNSPLHF.